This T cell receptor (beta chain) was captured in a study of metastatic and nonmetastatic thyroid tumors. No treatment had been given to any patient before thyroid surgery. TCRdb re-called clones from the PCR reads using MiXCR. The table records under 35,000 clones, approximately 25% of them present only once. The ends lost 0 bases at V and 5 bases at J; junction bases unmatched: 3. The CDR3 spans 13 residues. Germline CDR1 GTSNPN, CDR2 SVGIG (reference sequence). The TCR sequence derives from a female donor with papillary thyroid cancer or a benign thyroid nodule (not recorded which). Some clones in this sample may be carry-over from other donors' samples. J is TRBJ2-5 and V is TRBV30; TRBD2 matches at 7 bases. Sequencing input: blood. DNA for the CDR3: TGTGCCTGGAGTGTAGTCGGGGGGGAGACCCAGTACTTC. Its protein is CAWSVVGGETQYF.